This record concerns one TCR beta chain sequence. This clone came up once. No cognate antigen has been identified for it. Per-base quality was not reported, and no clone a single base away is much larger than it. The immunoSEQ Assay was used to sequence TCRbeta CDR3 regions. After extraction, genomic DNA underwent amplification by bias-controlled multiplex PCR, followed by high-throughput sequencing. In the paper's pipeline: Collapsing and filtering of sequences were performed to quantify the absolute abundance of each unique TCRbeta CDR3 region. Usable DNA was measured by amplifying reference genes present in all nucleated cells, and TCRbeta template counts were normalized to that usable DNA to estimate T cell fraction. Repertoire TCRs were annotated as SARS-CoV-2-specific by exact matching of V gene, CDR3 amino acid sequence and J gene to a known reactive TCR set. MIRA supplied the reference SARS-CoV-2 TCR set, which was filtered for enrichment in COVID-19-positive ImmuneCODE repertoires so that public or cross-reactive TCRs were removed. Using the MIRA antigens, annotated TCRs were further analysed by specific ORF or by position within an ORF. Breadth was defined as annotated unique rearrangements over total unique productive rearrangements; depth was the summed frequency of those rearrangements. Two-sided Wilcoxon rank-sum tests were applied when comparing TCR breadth between groups. TCRdb stores this immuneACCESS table with in-frame sequences only. Part of the clones is absent; in the studies checked, under half of the shortfall reflects unresolved V genes, and no reason is known for the rest. V and J calls and clone size are copied from that table; D and trimming were computed from the DNA. The sample contains about 180,000 clones, around nine tenths of them found a single time. More than 4.5% of the sample rests with the top ten.

This specimen comes from a study of Ad26.COV2.S vaccination and SARS-CoV-2 variants (dated by TCRdb to the early 2020s). A note on the overall study: TCRbeta repertoire sequencing was used to assess the specificity and breadth of SARS-CoV-2-reactive T cell receptors after Ad26.COV2.S vaccination. The TCR-sequenced set comprised approximately 30 samples: some 20 Ad26.COV2.S vaccine recipients, 5 placebo recipients and 8 SARS-CoV-2 convalescent individuals. Findings and caveats that apply to the study as a whole: It was noted by the authors that total T cell responses may have been underestimated by the TCR breadth and depth analyses. Substantial breadth of spike-specific CD8+ and CD4+ T cell responses was reported after vaccination. Vaccine and placebo recipients had comparable non-spike TCR breadth, which fits with the vaccine containing only spike. Compared with placebo recipients, Ad26.COV2.S recipients showed higher spike-specific TCR breadth (P = 0.0014).

Taken from cysteine to phenylalanine, the CDR3 has 16 residues. Only CDR3 DNA remains: 48 bases, in frame from the first base. V loses 2 bases at its end and J loses 4 bases; junction bases beyond the gene matches: 8. The germline V gene encodes CDR1 MNHEY and CDR2 SVGAGI. The time point tag for this specimen amounts to: individuals recovered from natural SARS-CoV-2 infection. The V gene is TRBV6-5 and the J gene is TRBJ2-3; 8 central bases correspond to TRBD2. This TCR was sampled from a human donor who had recovered from COVID-19. The starting material was peripheral blood, obtained after recovery from COVID-19. The CDR3 protein: CASSYKPGLGADTQYF. The sequence in DNA is TGTGCCAGCAGTTACAAACCGGGACTAGGCGCAGATACGCAGTATTTT.